This TCR beta chain stems from a study of blood T cell repertoires in COVID-19. About the study: The analysed material was cDNA or gDNA that came from T cells, B-cell-depleted T cells, or PBMCs.

Trimming stripped 5 bases from V and 2 bases from J, with 9 bases between. This CDR3 has 13 amino acids. Germline V CDR1 and CDR2: LNHDA, SQIVND (reference sequence). Method: immunoSEQ multiplex PCR; TCRdb's copy keeps in-frame clones and lacks some. The sample lists approximately 100,000 clones, about 80% seen once, with roughly a tenth in the top ten. This TCR was sampled from a man between 65 and 79 years old with acute or convalescent COVID-19. The rearrangement joins TRBV19 to TRBJ2-5; D possibly corresponds to TRBD2 (5 bases). Sequencing input: peripheral blood. In nucleotides, the CDR3 is TGTGCCAGTAGTCCGCGGGTGCAAGAGACCCAGTACTTC. Translating gives CASSPRVQETQYF.